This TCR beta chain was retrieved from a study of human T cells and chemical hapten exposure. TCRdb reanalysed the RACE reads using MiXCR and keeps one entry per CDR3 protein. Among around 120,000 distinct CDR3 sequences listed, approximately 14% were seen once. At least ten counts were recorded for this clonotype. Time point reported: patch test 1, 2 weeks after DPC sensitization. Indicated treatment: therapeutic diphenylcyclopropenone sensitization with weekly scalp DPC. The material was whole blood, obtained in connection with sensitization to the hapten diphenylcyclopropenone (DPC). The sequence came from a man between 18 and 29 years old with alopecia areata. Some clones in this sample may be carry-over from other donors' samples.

In DNA form, the CDR3 reads TGTGCCAGCAGTGACGGCAGCACAGATACGCAGTATTTT. This translates into CASSDGSTDTQYF. The rearrangement uses TRBV6-4 and TRBJ2-3, with no clear D. CDR1 is MRHNA and CDR2 is SNTAGT in the germline V gene. V lost 2 bases to trimming and J lost 0 bases, with 3 bases between them. CDR3 length: 13 residues.